The 9 T cell receptor beta chains below come from one sample, sequenced in a study of cytomegalovirus exposure and HLA in healthy donors. Primers included in the PCR were 60 Vbeta and 13 Jbeta primers. Profiling relied on immunoSEQ multiplex PCR, and the TCRdb table lists in-frame clones only, not all of them. The table shows about 93,000 clones, with roughly 79% occurring only once. The sample was PBMCs. These receptors were obtained from a young man in good health and CMV-seronegative.

This rearrangement joins TRBV5-1 to TRBJ2-5, with 8 bases identical to TRBD2. The CDR3 covers 15 residues. Germline assignment: CDR1 SGHRS and CDR2 YFSETQ. The trim removed 4 bases at V and 4 bases at J, leaving 9 bases unmatched. The DNA for the CDR3 is TGCGCCAGCAGCCCCGGGACTAGGAGGTCAGAGACCCAGTACTTC. Its protein is CASSPGTRRSETQYF.

The rearrangement uses TRBV2 and TRBJ1-1; tentatively, D is TRBD1 (5 bases). The germline V gene encodes CDR1 SNHLY and CDR2 FYNNEI. V lost 8 bases and J lost 7, with 17 bases in between. This CDR3 comprises 13 residues. The CDR3 is CASGYRSEVEAFF. CDR3 DNA sequence: TGTGCCAGCGGTTACAGGTCTGAGGTTGAAGCTTTCTTT.

The table lists this clone with a few counts. The J gene is TRBJ1-4, the V gene TRBV6-5; 7 bases map to TRBD1. The CDR3 spans 15 residues. Germline CDR1 and CDR2: MNHEY and SVGAGI. The J segment lost 7 bases and the V segment lost 0 bases, leaving 5 bases of the junction unmatched. The CDR3 is CASSYSQGVGEKLFF. DNA for the CDR3: TGTGCCAGCAGTTACTCCCAGGGGGTGGGTGAAAAACTGTTTTTT.

J is TRBJ2-3 and V is TRBV4-1; D is unresolved. CDR1 is MGHRA, CDR2 YSYEKL, per germline. Deletions cut 0 bases from V and 2 bases from J, with 12 bases between. CDR3 length: 16 amino acids. In DNA form, the CDR3 reads TGCGCCAGCAGCCAAGATGATTTGTCTATCACAGATACGCAGTATTTT. It codes for CASSQDDLSITDTQYF.

This clone has a single count. The V and J genes are TRBV19 and TRBJ2-6, with TRBD2 identical over 8 bases. The CDR3 totals 18 residues. Germline lookup yields CDR1 LNHDA and CDR2 SQIVND (reference sequence). Losses at the gene ends were 3 bases for V and 4 bases for J; bases not matched to a gene: 11. The CDR3 region is CASSMGRGDLRGANVLTF. DNA for the CDR3: TGTGCCAGTAGTATGGGGCGGGGGGACTTAAGAGGGGCCAACGTCCTGACTTTC. Variable domain in full (rest from reference TRBV19 and TRBJ2-6): DGGITQSPKYLFRKEGQNVTLSCEQNLNHDAMYWYRQDPGQGLRLIYYSQIVNDFQKGDIAEGYSVSREKKESFPLTVTSAQKNPTAFYLCASSMGRGDLRGANVLTFGAGSRLTVL.

The chain couples TRBV18 to TRBJ2-7; maybe TRBD2 (5 bases). This CDR3 comprises 16 residues. CDR1 KGHSH and CDR2 LQKENI come from the germline V gene. The V gene lost 5 bases and the J gene lost 5 bases, with 22 bases spanning the gap. CDR3 bases: TGTGCCAGCTCATCCGTTCGGGGTGTAGGTTTCCACGAGCAGTACTTC. It yields the protein CASSSVRGVGFHEQYF.

The chain couples TRBV15 to TRBJ1-2, with 9 bases lining up with TRBD1. The CDR3 loop spans 14 amino acids. V shed 3 bases and J 5 bases; nucleotides not matched to a gene: 4. Germline loops: CDR1 LNHNV, CDR2 YYDKDF (reference sequence). The CDR3: CATSRGDRDYGYTF. CDR3 sequence (DNA): TGTGCCACCAGCAGGGGGGACAGGGATTATGGCTACACCTTC.

The chain has TRBV6-1 and TRBJ1-2; D is unclear. Trimming left V 6 bases short and J 2 bases short, with 10 bases between. The CDR3 length is 13 residues. CDR1 is MNHNS and CDR2 is SASEGT in the germline V gene. The CDR3 loop reads CASSLAGNYGYTF. The CDR3 nucleotides are TGTGCCAGCAGCTTAGCGGGGAACTATGGCTACACCTTC.

This chain connects TRBV7-6 to TRBJ1-3, with 8 bases matching TRBD1. The CDR3 consists of 15 residues. The germline CDR1 and CDR2 sequences are SGHVS and FNYEAQ. Trimming removed 4 bases from V and 3 bases from J; junction bases left unmatched: 5. The CDR3 DNA is TGTGCCAGCAGCTCGACAGGGGCCCGTGGAAACACCATATATTTT. As protein: CASSSTGARGNTIYF. Full variable domain (remainder filled in from reference TRBV7-6 and TRBJ1-3): GAGVSQSPRYKVTKRGQDVALRCDPISGHVSLYWYRQALGQGPEFLTYFNYEAQQDKSGLPNDRFSAERPEGSISTLTIQRTEQRDSAMYRCASSSTGARGNTIYFGEGSWLTVV.